These 21 T cell receptor beta chains were sequenced from one sample in a study of blood T cells in healthy people across ages. It was with a sample-barcoded 5' primer and a J-beta primer mix that a second PCR of about 6 to 11 cycles was run. One entry per CDR3 protein, called by TCRdb with MiXCR from the 5' RACE reads. The sample contains 650,000 or so distinct CDR3 sequences, 52% of which appear only once. Sequenced: blood. These receptors were collected from a woman older than 75 in good health.

There are many counts of this clonotype. V is TRBV5-1 and J is TRBJ1-5; no clear D. The CDR3 has 15 amino acids. Trimming removed 0 bases at V and 1 base at J, with 8 bases between. The germline V gene encodes CDR1 SGHRS and CDR2 YFSETQ. CDR3 loop: CASSLEGTSNQPQHF. The DNA for the CDR3 is TGCGCCAGCAGCTTGGAGGGTACAAGCAATCAGCCCCAGCATTTT.

V is TRBV11-2 and J is TRBJ2-3; 9 positions match TRBD2. The ends lost 5 bases at V and 4 bases at J; junction bases unmatched: 13. Germline V gene lookup returns CDR1 SGHAT and CDR2 FQNNGV. The length of the CDR3 is 17 residues. The CDR3 coding sequence is TGTGCCAGCAGCCCGGGGGTCCAAGCGGGAGGACCAGATACGCAGTATTTT. Residues: CASSPGVQAGGPDTQYF.

The chain uses TRBV13 and TRBJ2-1, with 7 bases matching TRBD2. In germline, CDR1 is PRHDT, CDR2 FYEKMQ (reference sequence). Trimming at V came to 1 base and at J to 10 bases, leaving 13 bases not matched to a gene. The CDR3 is made up of 16 amino acids. CDR3 coding DNA: TGTGCCAGCAGCTTAGAGGATGTGGCGGGAGTAAACGAGCAGTTCTTC. It is translated as CASSLEDVAGVNEQFF.

This clonotype has more than one count but fewer than ten. The genes are TRBV10-1 and TRBJ2-7, with 9 bases fitting TRBD2. Germline CDR1 and CDR2: WNHNN and SYGVQD (reference sequence). The CDR3 contains 14 residues. With 5 bases clipped from V and 2 bases from J, the junction kept 4 bases outside the gene matches. In DNA, the CDR3 is TGCGCCAGCAGTCTAGCGGGAACTCCCTACGAGCAGTACTTC. Translation gives CASSLAGTPYEQYF.

In its sample, this clonotype was seen many times. This chain links TRBV29-1 with TRBJ2-3, with D perhaps TRBD2 (5 bases). CDR3 length equals 13 residues. Germline V CDR1 and CDR2: SQVTM, ANQGSEA. The V gene lost 3 bases and the J gene lost 3 bases, with 10 bases spanning the gap. For the CDR3, the DNA is TGCAGCGTTGAGCGGGCGGGTACAGATACGCAGTATTTT. As protein: CSVERAGTDTQYF.

The V call is TRBV3-1, the J call TRBJ2-4; 10 nucleotides match TRBD1. Looked up from germline, CDR1 is LGHDT and CDR2 is YNNKEL (reference sequence). Germline trimming cut 2 bases from V and 4 bases from J; bases unmatched to any gene: 8. This CDR3 has 17 amino acids. The CDR3 loop is CASSQRYDRGPKNIQYF. Written as DNA, the CDR3 is TGTGCCAGCAGCCAAAGATACGACAGGGGGCCGAAAAACATTCAGTACTTC.

This clonotype has more than one count but fewer than ten. The chain links TRBV4-2 to TRBJ2-7, with D unresolved. V was clipped by 1 base and J by 3 bases, with 10 bases between them. This CDR3 spans 14 amino acids. Germline CDR1 is LGHNA and CDR2 is YNFKEQ. The CDR3 region has the DNA TGTGCCAGCAGCCAAGCCTCGTCGAGCTACGAGCAGTACTTC. Translation gives CASSQASSSYEQYF.

The sample holds a few counts of this clonotype. The gene calls are TRBV5-1 and TRBJ1-1; 7 positions match TRBD1. V shed 0 bases and J 1 base; nucleotides not matched to a gene: 6. The CDR3 runs 16 residues. Per the germline V gene, CDR1 is SGHRS and CDR2 is YFSETQ. CDR3 DNA sequence: TGCGCCAGCAGCTTGGGAGGGACAGAACCGAACACTGAAGCTTTCTTT. Its protein product is CASSLGGTEPNTEAFF. The full variable domain, in which reference TRBV5-1 and TRBJ1-1 provide the parts outside the CDR3, is KAGVTQTPRYLIKTRGQQVTLSCSPISGHRSVSWYQQTPGQGLQFLFEYFSETQRNKGNFPGRFSGRQFSNSRSEMNVSTLELGDSALYLCASSLGGTEPNTEAFFGQGTRLTVV.

Note on this clonotype: An end of the junction differs from the germline gene, which may be a read error. The V call is TRBV2, the J call TRBJ2-7; D is uncertain. The CDR3 consists of 13 residues. Germline values: CDR1 SNHLY, CDR2 FYNNEI. The CDR3 DNA reads TGTGCCAGCACCGGGCAGACCCTCTACGGGCAGTACTTC. Residues: CASTGQTLYGQYF.

Here the CDR3 DNA reads TGTGCCAGCAGTTTTCGAACCCCCGGGGCCAACGTCCTGACTTTC. It codes for CASSFRTPGANVLTF. This sequence joins TRBV27 and TRBJ2-6; D is unresolved. The length of the CDR3 is 15 residues. V was shortened by 3 bases and J by 4 bases, with 10 bases between the two germline ends. From germline, CDR1 is MNHEY and CDR2 SMNVEV (reference sequence).

This clonotype occurred many times. V and J are TRBV28 and TRBJ1-6; no definite D call. Per the germline V gene, CDR1 is MDHEN and CDR2 is SYDVKM. The CDR3 has 15 residues. Trimming left V 5 bases short and J 12 bases short, with 20 bases between. The CDR3 DNA follows: TGTGCCAGCAGTCCTAGTCGGGTCCTCAACCGACCCCTCCACTTT. Translation: CASSPSRVLNRPLHF.

The rearrangement joins TRBV12-3 or TRBV12-4 to TRBJ1-5; 11 nucleotides align to TRBD1. Trimming cost V 5 bases and J 5 bases; bases outside gene matches: 5. This CDR3 has 15 residues. DNA of the CDR3: TGTGCCAGCAGTGCCGGGACAGGGGGAGATCAGCCCCAGCATTTT. Translation: CASSAGTGGDQPQHF.

The chain carries TRBV7-8 and TRBJ2-1; 13 positions agree with TRBD2. Losses at the gene ends were 2 bases for V and 10 bases for J; bases not matched to a gene: 5. Germline V gene data show CDR1 as SGHVS and CDR2 as FQNEAQ. The CDR3 is made up of 15 amino acids. The CDR3 sequence is CASSLRLAGGREQFF. In DNA, the CDR3 is TGTGCCAGCAGCTTAAGACTAGCGGGGGGCCGCGAGCAGTTCTTC.

This chain joins TRBV20-1 and TRBJ2-4; 8 bases are a match to TRBD1. The J call may be wrong; the DNA end is better matched by TRBJ2-7. From germline, CDR1 is DFQATT and CDR2 SNEGSKA (reference sequence). CDR3 length: 14 amino acids. The CDR3 nucleotides read TGCAGTGCGAAAACAGGGGGTATGGATTACGAGCAGTACTTC. It codes for CSAKTGGMDYEQYF.

The rearrangement uses TRBV6-5 and TRBJ1-1; 9 bases line up with TRBD1. The trim removed 0 bases at V and 4 bases at J, leaving 3 bases unmatched. CDR3 length: 15 residues. CDR1 MNHEY and CDR2 SVGAGI come from the germline V gene. This CDR3 reads CASSYSRDRATEAFF. DNA of the CDR3: TGTGCCAGCAGTTACTCCAGGGACAGGGCCACTGAAGCTTTCTTT.

On this clonotype itself: A much larger clone lies one base from this, so it may be a read error. The chain recombines TRBV7-9 with TRBJ2-2, with 10 bases aligning to TRBD1. There are 15 residues in the CDR3. The germline CDR1 and CDR2 sequences are SEHNR and FQNEAQ (reference sequence). Here the CDR3 DNA reads TGTGCCAGCAGCACTGACAGGGGGCCAGTCGGGAAGCTGTTTTTT. Residues: CASSTDRGPVGKLFF.

The CDR3 DNA sequence: TGTGCCGTAAAGGGGGGTGGGGAAAATGAGCAGTACTTC. Its translation is CAVKGGGENEQYF. This sequence joins TRBV6-6 and TRBJ2-5, with D perhaps TRBD1 or TRBD2 (6 bases each). Germline CDR1 is MNHNY and CDR2 is SVGAGI (reference sequence). Trimming pared 11 bases from V and 11 bases from J, leaving 24 bases between. This CDR3 spans 13 amino acids.

The chain joins TRBV6-5 to TRBJ2-2; unclear D gene. V lost 2 bases to trimming and J lost 8 bases, with 6 bases between them. The CDR3 is made up of 12 amino acids. Germline loops: CDR1 MNHEY, CDR2 SVGAGI. The CDR3 is CASSYERGELFF. The CDR3 DNA sequence: TGTGCCAGCAGTTACGAGAGGGGGGAGCTGTTTTTT.

V usage is TRBV7-2 and J usage is TRBJ2-1; weak D call: TRBD2 (5 bases). The J call may be incorrect, as the DNA end agrees better with TRBJ2-7. The CDR3 is 14 residues long. The germline V gene encodes CDR1 SGHTA and CDR2 FQGNSA. This chain's CDR3 is CASSLRPDYNEQYF. CDR3 DNA: TGTGCCAGCAGCTTACGTCCCGACTACAATGAGCAGTACTTC.

The chain joins TRBV24-1 to TRBJ1-5; 7 nucleotides align to TRBD1. Germline V gives CDR1 KGHDR, CDR2 SFDVKD. V shed 11 bases and J 7 bases; nucleotides not matched to a gene: 10. The CDR3 is 13 residues long. The DNA of the CDR3 is TGTGCCAGACTCGGACAGGAGGTGCAGCCCCAGCATTTT. Protein: CARLGQEVQPQHF.

Many counts were recorded for this clonotype. This sequence joins TRBV3-1 and TRBJ2-3; D possibly corresponds to TRBD1 (6 bases). The CDR3 totals 17 residues. Per the germline V gene, CDR1 is LGHDT and CDR2 is YNNKEL (reference sequence). V was trimmed by 2 bases and J by 3 bases, leaving 18 bases between them. In DNA form, the CDR3 reads TGTGCCAGCAGCCAAACTAAATCTAGTCAGGGGACAGATACGCAGTATTTT. The encoded protein is CASSQTKSSQGTDTQYF.